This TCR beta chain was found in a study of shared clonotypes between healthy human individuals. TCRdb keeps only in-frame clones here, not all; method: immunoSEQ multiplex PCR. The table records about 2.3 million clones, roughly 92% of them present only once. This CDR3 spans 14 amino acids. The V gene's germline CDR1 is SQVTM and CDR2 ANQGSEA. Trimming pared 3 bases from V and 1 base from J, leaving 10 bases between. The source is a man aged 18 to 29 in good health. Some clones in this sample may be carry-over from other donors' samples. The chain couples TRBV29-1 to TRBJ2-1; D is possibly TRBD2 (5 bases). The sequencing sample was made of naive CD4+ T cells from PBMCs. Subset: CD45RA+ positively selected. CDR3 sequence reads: CSVEAGISYNEQFF. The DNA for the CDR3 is TGCAGCGTTGAGGCCGGGATTTCCTACAATGAGCAGTTCTTC.